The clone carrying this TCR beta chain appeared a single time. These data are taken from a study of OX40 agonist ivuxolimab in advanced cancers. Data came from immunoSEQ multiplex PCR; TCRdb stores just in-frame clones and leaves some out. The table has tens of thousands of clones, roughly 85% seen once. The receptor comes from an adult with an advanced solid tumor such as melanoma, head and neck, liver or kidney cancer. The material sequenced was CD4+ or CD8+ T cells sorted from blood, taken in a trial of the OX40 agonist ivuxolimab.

CDR3 coding DNA: TGTGCCAGCAGCGCCCGGACCGGAACGAACACCGGGGAGCTGTTTTTT. Amino acid sequence: CASSARTGTNTGELFF. The rearrangement uses TRBV9 and TRBJ2-2; D gene uncertain. The CDR3 runs 16 residues. Deletions cut 3 bases from V and 0 bases from J, with 12 bases between. Germline CDR1 SGDLS, CDR2 YYNGEE.